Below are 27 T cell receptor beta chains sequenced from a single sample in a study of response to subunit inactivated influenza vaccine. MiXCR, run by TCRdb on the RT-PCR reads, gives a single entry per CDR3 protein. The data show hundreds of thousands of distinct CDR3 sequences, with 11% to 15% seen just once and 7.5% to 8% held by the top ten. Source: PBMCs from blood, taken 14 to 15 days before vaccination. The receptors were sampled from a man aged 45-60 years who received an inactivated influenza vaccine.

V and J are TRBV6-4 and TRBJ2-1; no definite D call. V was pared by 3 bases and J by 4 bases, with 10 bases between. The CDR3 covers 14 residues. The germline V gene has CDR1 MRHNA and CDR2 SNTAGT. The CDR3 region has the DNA TGTGCCAGCAGTGAATTCTTAGGTTACAATGAGCAGTTCTTC. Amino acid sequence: CASSEFLGYNEQFF.

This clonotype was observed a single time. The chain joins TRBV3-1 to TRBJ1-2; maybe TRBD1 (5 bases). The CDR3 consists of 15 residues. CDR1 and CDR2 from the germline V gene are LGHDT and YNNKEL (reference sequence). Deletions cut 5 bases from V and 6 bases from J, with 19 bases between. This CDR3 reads CASSAGDRRQNGYTF. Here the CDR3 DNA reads TGTGCCAGCAGCGCGGGGGACCGCCGCCAGAATGGCTACACCTTC.

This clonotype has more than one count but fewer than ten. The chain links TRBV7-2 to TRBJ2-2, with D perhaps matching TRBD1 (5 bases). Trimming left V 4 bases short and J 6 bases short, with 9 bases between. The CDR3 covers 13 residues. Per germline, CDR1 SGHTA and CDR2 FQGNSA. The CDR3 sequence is CASSSRVAGELFF. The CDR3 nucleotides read TGTGCCAGCAGCTCCAGGGTGGCCGGGGAGCTGTTTTTT.

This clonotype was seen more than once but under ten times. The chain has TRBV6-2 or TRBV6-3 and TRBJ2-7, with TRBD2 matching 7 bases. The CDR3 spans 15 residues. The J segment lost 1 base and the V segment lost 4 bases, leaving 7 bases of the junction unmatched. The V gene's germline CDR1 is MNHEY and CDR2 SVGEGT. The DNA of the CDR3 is TGTGCCAGCAGTTCCACGGGAGGCTGGTCCTACGAGCAGTACTTC. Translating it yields CASSSTGGWSYEQYF.

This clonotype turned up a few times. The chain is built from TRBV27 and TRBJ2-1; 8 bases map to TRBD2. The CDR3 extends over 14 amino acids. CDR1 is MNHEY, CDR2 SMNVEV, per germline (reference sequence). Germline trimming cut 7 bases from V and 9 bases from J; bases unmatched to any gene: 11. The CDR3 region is CASNLGKLAGEQFF. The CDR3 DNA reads TGTGCCAGCAATTTGGGGAAGCTAGCGGGTGAGCAGTTCTTC.

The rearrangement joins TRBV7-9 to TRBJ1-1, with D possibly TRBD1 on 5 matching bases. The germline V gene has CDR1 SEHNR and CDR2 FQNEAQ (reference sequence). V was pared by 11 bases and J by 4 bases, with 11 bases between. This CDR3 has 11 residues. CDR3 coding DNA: TGTGCCGCACGGGGGGGCACTGAAGCTTTCTTT. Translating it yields CAARGGTEAFF.

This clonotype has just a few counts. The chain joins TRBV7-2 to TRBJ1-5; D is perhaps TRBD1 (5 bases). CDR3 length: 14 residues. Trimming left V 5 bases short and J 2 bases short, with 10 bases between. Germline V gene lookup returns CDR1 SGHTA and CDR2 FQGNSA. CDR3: CASSVRGGNQPQHF. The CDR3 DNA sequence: TGTGCCAGCAGCGTCCGGGGCGGCAATCAGCCCCAGCATTTT. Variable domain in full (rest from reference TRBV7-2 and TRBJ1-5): GAGVSQSPSNKVTEKGKDVELRCDPISGHTALYWYRQSLGQGLEFLIYFQGNSAPDKSGLPSDRFSAERTGGSVSTLTIQRTQQEDSAVYLCASSVRGGNQPQHFGDGTRLSIL.

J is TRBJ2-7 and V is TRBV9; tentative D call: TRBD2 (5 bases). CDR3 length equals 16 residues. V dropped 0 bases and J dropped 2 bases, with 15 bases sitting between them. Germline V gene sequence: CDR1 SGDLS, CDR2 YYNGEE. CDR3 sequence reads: CASSVATGVDTYEQYF. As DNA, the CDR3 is TGTGCCAGCAGCGTAGCTACCGGGGTAGACACCTACGAGCAGTACTTC.

The CDR3 loop reads CSARSRAGGYEQYF. The CDR3 DNA reads TGCAGTGCTAGATCAAGGGCTGGGGGTTACGAGCAGTACTTC. The V gene is TRBV20-1, the J gene TRBJ2-7; TRBD1 or TRBD2 may be the D gene (5 bases each). CDR1 DFQATT and CDR2 SNEGSKA come from the germline V gene (reference sequence). The CDR3 is made up of 14 amino acids. The V end was cut by 2 bases, the J end by 4 bases, with 15 bases between.

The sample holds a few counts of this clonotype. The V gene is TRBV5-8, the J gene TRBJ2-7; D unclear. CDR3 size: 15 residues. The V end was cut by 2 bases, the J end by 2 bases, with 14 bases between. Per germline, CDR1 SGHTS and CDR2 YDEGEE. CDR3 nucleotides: TGTGCCAGCAGCTTCGGCGGCCTGGCGACCTACGAGCAGTACTTC. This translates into CASSFGGLATYEQYF.

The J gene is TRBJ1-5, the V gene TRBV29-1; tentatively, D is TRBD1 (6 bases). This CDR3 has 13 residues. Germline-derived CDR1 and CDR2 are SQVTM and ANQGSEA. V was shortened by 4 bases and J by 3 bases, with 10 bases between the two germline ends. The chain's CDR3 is CSVGTGINQPQHF. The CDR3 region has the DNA TGCAGCGTTGGTACAGGGATCAATCAGCCCCAGCATTTT.

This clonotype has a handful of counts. CDR3 bases: TGTGCCAGCAGAGGTGGCGGTTTCAAAGACGGAGATACGCAGTATTTT. Translation gives CASRGGGFKDGDTQYF. V is TRBV6-1 and J is TRBJ2-3; no reliable D call. This CDR3 has 16 amino acids. V was clipped by 6 bases and J by 5 bases, with 21 bases between them. Germline-derived CDR1 and CDR2 are MNHNS and SASEGT.

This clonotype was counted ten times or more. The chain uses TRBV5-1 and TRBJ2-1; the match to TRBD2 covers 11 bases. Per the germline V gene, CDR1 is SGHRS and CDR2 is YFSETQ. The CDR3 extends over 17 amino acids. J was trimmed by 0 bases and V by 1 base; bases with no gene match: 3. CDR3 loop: CASSLQLAGASYNEQFF. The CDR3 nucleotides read TGCGCCAGCAGCTTGCAACTAGCGGGAGCCTCCTACAATGAGCAGTTCTTC.

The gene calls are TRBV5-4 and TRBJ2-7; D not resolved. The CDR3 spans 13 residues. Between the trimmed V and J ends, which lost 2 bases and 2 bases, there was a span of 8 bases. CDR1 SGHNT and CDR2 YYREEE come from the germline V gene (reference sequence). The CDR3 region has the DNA TGTGCCAGCAGCTTTGAGGAAACCTACGAGCAGTACTTC. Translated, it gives CASSFEETYEQYF.

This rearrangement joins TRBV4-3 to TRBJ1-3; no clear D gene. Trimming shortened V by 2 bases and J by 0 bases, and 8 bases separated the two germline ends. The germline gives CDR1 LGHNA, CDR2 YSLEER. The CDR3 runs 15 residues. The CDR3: CASSQRDYSGNTIYF. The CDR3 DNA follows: TGCGCCAGCAGCCAACGTGATTACTCTGGAAACACCATATATTTT.

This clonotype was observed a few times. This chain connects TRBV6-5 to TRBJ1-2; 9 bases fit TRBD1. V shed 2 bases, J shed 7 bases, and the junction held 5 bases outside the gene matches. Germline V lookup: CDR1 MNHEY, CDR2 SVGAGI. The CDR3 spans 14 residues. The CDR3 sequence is CASSYAGQGAGYTF. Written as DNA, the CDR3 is TGTGCCAGCAGTTACGCGGGACAGGGTGCTGGCTACACCTTC.

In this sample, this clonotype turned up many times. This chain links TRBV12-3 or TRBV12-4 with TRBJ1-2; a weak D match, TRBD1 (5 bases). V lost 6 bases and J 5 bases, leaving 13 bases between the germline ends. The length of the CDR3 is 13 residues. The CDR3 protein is CASRGTGDYGYTF. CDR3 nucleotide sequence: TGTGCCAGCAGGGGGACGGGAGATTATGGCTACACCTTC.

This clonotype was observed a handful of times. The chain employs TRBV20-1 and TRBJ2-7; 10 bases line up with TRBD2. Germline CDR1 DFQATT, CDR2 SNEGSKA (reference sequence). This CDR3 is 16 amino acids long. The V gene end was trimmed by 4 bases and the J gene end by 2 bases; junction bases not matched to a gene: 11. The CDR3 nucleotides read TGCAGTGCTATGGGAGTTCGAGCGGGAGGGCCCTACGAGCAGTACTTC. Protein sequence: CSAMGVRAGGPYEQYF.

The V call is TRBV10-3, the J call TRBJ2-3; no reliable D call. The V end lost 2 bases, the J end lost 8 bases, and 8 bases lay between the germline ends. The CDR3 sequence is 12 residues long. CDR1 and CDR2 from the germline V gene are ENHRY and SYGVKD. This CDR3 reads CAISETTGTQYF. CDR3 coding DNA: TGTGCCATCAGTGAGACCACGGGTACGCAGTATTTT.

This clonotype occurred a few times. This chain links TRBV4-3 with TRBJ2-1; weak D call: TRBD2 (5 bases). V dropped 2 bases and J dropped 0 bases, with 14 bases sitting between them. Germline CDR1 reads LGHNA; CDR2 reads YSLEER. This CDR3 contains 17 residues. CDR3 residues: CASSQLPASNSYNEQFF. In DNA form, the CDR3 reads TGCGCCAGCAGCCAATTGCCGGCTAGCAACTCCTACAATGAGCAGTTCTTC.

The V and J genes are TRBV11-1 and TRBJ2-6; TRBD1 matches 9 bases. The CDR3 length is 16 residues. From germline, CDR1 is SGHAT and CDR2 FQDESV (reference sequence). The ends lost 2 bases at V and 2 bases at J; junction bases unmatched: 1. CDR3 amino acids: CASSLRQGAGANVLTF. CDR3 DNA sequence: TGTGCCAGCAGCTTACGACAGGGGGCTGGGGCCAACGTCCTGACTTTC.

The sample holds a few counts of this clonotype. DNA for the CDR3: TGCGCCAGCAGCTTCTATCTGCTAGGGGGCACAGATACGCAGTATTTT. The encoded protein is CASSFYLLGGTDTQYF. This chain joins TRBV5-1 and TRBJ2-3; a weak D match, TRBD1 (5 bases). Trimming removed 2 bases from V and 1 base from J, with 14 bases in between. Germline V CDR1 and CDR2: SGHRS, YFSETQ. The CDR3 is 16 residues long.

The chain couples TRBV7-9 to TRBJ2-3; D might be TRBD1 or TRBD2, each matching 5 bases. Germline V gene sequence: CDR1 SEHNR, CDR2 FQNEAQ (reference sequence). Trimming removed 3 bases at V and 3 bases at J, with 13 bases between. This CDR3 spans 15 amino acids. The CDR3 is CASSFGERGTDTQYF. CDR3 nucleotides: TGTGCCAGCAGCTTTGGGGAGAGGGGTACAGATACGCAGTATTTT. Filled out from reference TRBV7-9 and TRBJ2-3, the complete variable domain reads DTGVSQNPRHKITKRGQNVTFRCDPISEHNRLYWYRQTLGQGPEFLTYFQNEAQLEKSRLLSDRFSAERPKGSFSTLEIQRTEQGDSAMYLCASSFGERGTDTQYFGPGTRLTVL.

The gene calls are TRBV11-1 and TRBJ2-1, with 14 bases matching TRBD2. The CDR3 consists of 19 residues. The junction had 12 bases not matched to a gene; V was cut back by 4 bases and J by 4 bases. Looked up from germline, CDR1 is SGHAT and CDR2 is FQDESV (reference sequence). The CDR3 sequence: CASSSLLGLAGVRYNEQFF. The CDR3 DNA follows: TGTGCCAGCAGCTCTCTATTGGGACTAGCGGGGGTGCGTTACAATGAGCAGTTCTTC.

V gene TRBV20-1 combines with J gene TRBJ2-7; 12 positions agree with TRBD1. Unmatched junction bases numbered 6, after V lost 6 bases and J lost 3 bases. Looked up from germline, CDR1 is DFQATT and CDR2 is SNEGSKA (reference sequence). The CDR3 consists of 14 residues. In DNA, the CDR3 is TGCAGTGCCACAAGGGACAGGGGGCTCTACGAGCAGTACTTC. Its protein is CSATRDRGLYEQYF.

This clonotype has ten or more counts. CDR3 sequence reads: CASSEGASMRYNEQFF. In nucleotides, the CDR3 is TGCGCCAGCAGTGAGGGGGCTAGCATGAGGTACAATGAGCAGTTCTTC. The chain carries TRBV10-1 and TRBJ2-1, with D possibly called TRBD1 or TRBD2 (5 bases each). Trimming pared 2 bases from V and 4 bases from J, leaving 15 bases between. In germline, CDR1 is WNHNN, CDR2 SYGVQD (reference sequence). This CDR3 contains 16 residues.

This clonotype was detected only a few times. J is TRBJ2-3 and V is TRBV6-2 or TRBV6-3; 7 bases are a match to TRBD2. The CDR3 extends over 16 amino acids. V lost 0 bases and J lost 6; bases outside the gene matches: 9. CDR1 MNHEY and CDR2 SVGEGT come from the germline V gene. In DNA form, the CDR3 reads TGTGCCAGCAGTTACTCCACTAGCGCCTTCCGGGATACGCAGTATTTT. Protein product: CASSYSTSAFRDTQYF.